These T cell receptor beta chains were read from a single sample in a study of blood T cell repertoires in COVID-19. The protocol was immunoSEQ multiplex PCR, while the TCRdb copy is restricted to in-frame clones and leaves out a portion. The sample holds 65,000 to 85,000 clones, around 79% seen once. Sequenced sample: peripheral blood. These receptors all come from a man aged 50-60 years with active or convalescent COVID-19. Each CDR3 is given with its conserved first and last residue. A D gene is named only where the DNA matches it firmly. Not every row has a clone size; where given, it reads once, few, many or a size class.

v_call	j_call	clone_size	d_call	cdr3_aa	cdr3_nt
TRBV4-1	TRBJ2-7	NA	TRBD2	CASSQEGGVPTYEQYF	TGCGCCAGCAGCCAAGAGGGAGGGGTCCCAACCTACGAGCAGTACTTC
TRBV9	TRBJ2-2	few	NA	CASSVGGAQNTGELFF	TGTGCCAGCAGCGTGGGCGGGGCCCAGAACACCGGGGAGCTGTTTTTT
TRBV4-2	TRBJ2-1	few	NA	CASSQERRARADEQFF	TGTGCCAGCAGCCAAGAGAGAAGGGCCAGGGCCGATGAGCAGTTCTTC
TRBV5-4	TRBJ1-4	NA	TRBD1	CASSLNLGTGIDEKLFF	TGTGCCAGCAGCTTGAATCTCGGGACAGGGATCGATGAAAAACTGTTTTTT
TRBV18	TRBJ1-4	NA	NA	CASSPPGEREEKLFF	TGTGCCAGCTCACCCCCGGGAGAACGAGAAGAAAAACTGTTTTTT
TRBV7-2	TRBJ2-1	once	TRBD2	CASSSSGGGRGNEQFF	TGTGCCAGCAGCTCTAGCGGGGGGGGCCGGGGGAATGAGCAGTTCTTC
TRBV9	TRBJ2-2	NA	TRBD2	CASSVGLAGSNTGELFF	TGTGCCAGCAGCGTAGGGCTAGCGGGGTCGAACACCGGGGAGCTGTTTTTT
TRBV5-4	TRBJ2-2	NA	NA	CASNSQGDTGELFF	TGTGCCAGCAACTCACAGGGAGACACCGGGGAGCTGTTTTTT
TRBV5-4	TRBJ1-4	NA	NA	CASSPGTSNEKLFF	TGTGCCAGCAGCCCGGGAACATCTAATGAAAAACTGTTTTTT
TRBV27	TRBJ2-1	few	TRBD2	CASVPSGGADEQFF	TGTGCCAGCGTTCCTAGCGGGGGGGCAGATGAGCAGTTCTTC
TRBV29-1	TRBJ2-2	few	TRBD2	CSVEGLAGTGELFF	TGCAGCGTCGAGGGACTAGCGGGCACCGGGGAGCTGTTTTTT
TRBV19	TRBJ2-2	NA	NA	CASSTQGGDGELFF	TGTGCCAGTAGTACTCAGGGGGGTGACGGGGAGCTGTTTTTT
TRBV2	TRBJ2-5	few	NA	CASSEGPRETQYF	TGTGCCAGCAGTGAGGGGCCTAGGGAGACCCAGTACTTC
TRBV7-9	TRBJ1-1	NA	NA	CASSLIFQGMLSTEAFF	TGTGCCAGCAGCTTAATATTTCAGGGAATGTTGAGTACTGAAGCTTTCTTT
TRBV6-5	TRBJ2-7	NA	TRBD1	CASTRGTGVDYEQYF	TGTGCCAGCACCAGGGGGACAGGAGTCGACTACGAGCAGTACTTC
TRBV7-2	TRBJ1-3	NA	TRBD1	CASSPDRGNTIYF	TGTGCCAGCAGCCCGGACAGGGGAAACACCATATATTTT
TRBV9	TRBJ1-6	NA	NA	CASSVGPVNGSPLHF	TGTGCCAGCAGCGTAGGGCCAGTGAATGGTTCACCCCTCCACTTT
TRBV9	TRBJ2-7	few	TRBD1	CASSPAGTGGYEQYF	TGTGCCAGCAGCCCCGCCGGGACAGGGGGCTACGAGCAGTACTTC
TRBV29-1	TRBJ1-1	once	NA	CSPTGLNTEAFF	TGCAGTCCCACAGGGTTGAACACTGAAGCTTTCTTT
TRBV28	TRBJ1-3	NA	NA	CASSQGNSGNTIYF	TGTGCCAGCAGCCAGGGCAACTCTGGAAACACCATATATTTT
TRBV12-3/TRBV12-4	TRBJ2-7	once	NA	CASSFSGYEQYF	TGTGCCAGCAGTTTCTCGGGGTACGAGCAGTACTTC
TRBV7-2	TRBJ2-3	NA	NA	CASSYGGLTDTQYF	TGTGCCAGCAGCTACGGGGGACTCACAGATACGCAGTATTTT
TRBV29-1	TRBJ2-6	NA	TRBD1	CSVDGQGSNVLTF	TGCAGCGTGGACGGACAGGGTTCCAACGTCCTGACTTTC
TRBV18	TRBJ1-2	NA	NA	CASSTPHRSNYGYTF	TGTGCCAGCTCTACCCCCCACAGATCTAACTATGGCTACACCTTC
TRBV7-3	TRBJ2-5	NA	TRBD2	CASSYSGGIQETQYF	TGTGCCAGCAGCTATAGCGGGGGGATCCAAGAGACCCAGTACTTC
TRBV18	TRBJ2-1	many	NA	CASSPQGGNNEQFF	TGTGCCAGCTCACCCCAGGGGGGCAATAATGAGCAGTTCTTC
TRBV7-3	TRBJ2-7	NA	TRBD1	CASSLTPGQGADEQYF	TGTGCCAGCAGCTTAACCCCGGGACAGGGGGCCGACGAGCAGTACTTC
TRBV28	TRBJ1-6	NA	TRBD1	CAIQGRNSPLHF	TGTGCCATACAGGGGAGGAATTCACCCCTCCACTTT
TRBV11-1	TRBJ1-6	NA	TRBD1	CASSRTGNNSPLHF	TGTGCCAGCAGCCGGACAGGGAATAATTCACCCCTCCACTTT
TRBV20-1	TRBJ2-7	once	NA	CSASSQGRTYEQYF	TGCAGTGCTAGTAGCCAGGGGAGAACCTACGAGCAGTACTTC
TRBV3-1/TRBV3-2	TRBJ2-5	NA	TRBD1	CASSRPTGGTQETQYF	TGTGCCAGCAGCCGCCCGACAGGGGGAACACAAGAGACCCAGTACTTC
TRBV5-1	TRBJ2-1	NA	NA	CASSLGGQSYNEQFF	TGCGCCAGCAGCTTGGGAGGACAGTCCTACAATGAGCAGTTCTTC
TRBV5-4	TRBJ2-3	once	TRBD2	CASSSRLAGGMTDTQYF	TGTGCCAGCAGCTCCCGACTAGCGGGGGGGATGACAGATACGCAGTATTTT
TRBV19	TRBJ2-7	NA	TRBD1	CATARDRVHEQYF	TGTGCCACCGCCCGGGACAGGGTCCACGAGCAGTACTTC
TRBV6-6	TRBJ1-2	few	TRBD1	CASSYASDRSNGYTF	TGTGCCAGCAGTTACGCCTCGGACAGGTCTAATGGCTACACCTTC
TRBV5-1	TRBJ1-1	few	NA	CASSYGIEAFF	TGCGCCAGCAGCTACGGGATTGAAGCTTTCTTT
TRBV18	TRBJ1-2	NA	NA	CASSKDSPSGGYTF	TGTGCCAGCTCGAAGGACAGTCCTTCTGGGGGCTACACCTTC
TRBV2	TRBJ2-5	once	TRBD2	CASSDPFERGVETQYF	TGTGCCAGCAGTGACCCCTTCGAGCGGGGGGTGGAGACCCAGTACTTC
TRBV10-1	TRBJ2-7	NA	TRBD1	CASSDRVGQRAPEQYF	TGCGCCAGCAGTGATCGGGTGGGACAGAGAGCCCCCGAGCAGTACTTC
TRBV4-3	TRBJ2-3	NA	NA	CASSQERSGTDTQYF	TGCGCCAGCAGCCAAGAACGTAGCGGCACAGATACGCAGTATTTT
TRBV4-3	TRBJ1-2	NA	NA	CASSLQGRPSTYGYTF	TGCGCCAGCAGCCTACAGGGCAGGCCTAGTACTTATGGCTACACCTTC
TRBV6-2/TRBV6-3	TRBJ1-2	NA	NA	CASSYTTGGYTF	TGTGCCAGCAGTTACACAACAGGAGGCTACACCTTC
TRBV7-2	TRBJ1-3	NA	NA	CASSLPGISGNTIYF	TGTGCCAGCAGCTTACCAGGGATTTCTGGAAACACCATATATTTT
TRBV28	TRBJ1-1	once	NA	CASSWGAEAFF	TGTGCCAGCAGTTGGGGGGCTGAAGCTTTCTTT
TRBV3-1/TRBV3-2	TRBJ1-2	NA	NA	CASSLSSGDGYTF	TGTGCCAGCAGCCTGTCGAGCGGGGATGGCTACACCTTC